The present T cell receptor (beta chain) was sequenced within a study of T cell responses to AZD1222 COVID-19 vaccine (dated by TCRdb to the early 2020s). As for the study more broadly: A total of around 240 trial participants underwent TCR sequencing, of whom 200 to 220 had received two doses of AZD1222 and 26 had received two doses of the MenACWY control vaccine. Trial participants were enrolled by age into 18-55, 56-69 and 70-plus year subgroups, with around 140, 26 and 57 TCR-sequenced participants respectively.

The CDR3 regions of human TCRbeta chains were subjected to immunosequencing. The paper's data handling went like this. TCRs in the repertoires were compared against a reference library of SARS-CoV-2-specific TCRs that had been generated with the MIRA antigen-specificity platform. Breadth was defined as the fraction of unique TCRs that were SARS-CoV-2-associated, and depth was defined as the fraction of total T cells that were SARS-CoV-2-associated. Using the MIRA data, each spike-specific TCR was mapped to the spike region that the TCR reacts to and placed in a CD4 or CD8 class. Log10-transformed breadth and depth values were compared by one-way ANOVA with Sidak's multiple comparisons tests. The source is immuneACCESS, and TCRdb retained only in-frame sequences with V and J called. Part of the clones is not carried over; for the studies checked, unresolved V genes explain less than half of this, and the remainder is unexplained. V and J calls plus clone size are reproduced from that table; the DNA served to infer D and trimming. This sample lists 60,000 to 75,000 clones; 70% to 80% were detected once. Roughly 4% of the sample rests with the top ten.

Comments on this clone: The antigen it binds to is not known. Base qualities are not recorded, but no much larger clone differs from it by a single base.

The time point label here, explained by the study, means: about 28 days (+/-7) after the second vaccine dose. AZD1222 recipients with second doses at about 4 weeks or about 12 weeks were pooled, because spike-specific TCR depth and breadth did not differ between schedules. Vaccinee samples were obtained from the UK trials COV001 and COV002, which included a single-blind randomized controlled phase 2/3 trial of AZD1222 (ChAdOx1 nCoV-19) in healthy adults. Trial participant PBMC samples were collected at day 0 and day 28 after the second dose for TCRbeta chain sequencing. V ends up 0 bases short and J 8 bases short, with an unmatched junction base count of 9. The CDR3 holds 15 amino acids from the cysteine to the phenylalanine. Solely the CDR3 DNA is kept, with 45 bases framed from the first base. CDR1 and CDR2 were assigned from the germline V gene as SGDLS and YYNGEE. General conclusions and limits of the study: In the small 56-69-year group, the increase in depth fell short of significance, most likely because of low power. Because no day 14 peak-response samples were available, repertoires were characterized only after the peak T cell response. A significant rise in spike-specific TCR breadth and depth was observed after two AZD1222 doses relative to day 0 and relative to MenACWY recipients. Conclusions about previously exposed vaccinees are limited because only a handful of AZD1222 recipients were SARS-CoV-2 seropositive at baseline. The vaccine-associated CD4 TCRs covered the entire spike protein, and the dominant responses fell in regions 160-218 and 743-854. Reportedly, almost half of the unique spike-specific TCRs recognized epitopes lying outside the regions that are mutated in the B.1.351 and B.1.1.7 variants. Most participants were white British and females outnumbered males, and the authors suggested that clonal diversity may have been underestimated.

The TCR sequence derives from an adult who received the AZD1222 COVID-19 vaccine. This receptor chain uses TRBV9 and TRBJ1-1, with 8 middle bases fitting TRBD1. Sequenced here: peripheral blood, sampled 28 days after the second AZD1222 dose. The base sequence is TGTGCCAGCAGCGTAGCTGGGGGACAGGACTCAGAAGCTTTCTTT. This codes for CASSVAGGQDSEAFF.